The rows below give T cell receptor beta chains drawn from one sample of a study of T cells in Graves' hyperthyroidism and ophthalmopathy. TCRdb called the multiplex PCR reads again in MiXCR, with one record for every CDR3 protein. This table holds about 590,000 distinct CDR3 sequences, over 12% found once. The material sequenced was blood. The receptors stem from a woman younger than 30 with Graves' ophthalmopathy. The CDR3 runs from the conserved cysteine through the conserved F or W. The D gene is left open where the match is weak. Clone size is not always given. Where it is, it says once, few, many or a class for expanded clones.

TRBJ1-1 TRBV18 - many CASSPTQPMNTEAFF TGTGCCAGCTCACCAACACAACCCATGAACACTGAAGCTTTCTTT
TRBJ2-2 TRBV7-9 - - CASSFQGIAGELFF TGTGCCAGCAGTTTTCAGGGGATCGCCGGGGAGCTGTTTTTT
TRBJ2-5 TRBV11-2 TRBD2 many CASSPVAGVAETQYF TGTGCCAGCAGCCCCGTAGCGGGAGTGGCAGAGACCCAGTACTTC
TRBJ2-2 TRBV12-5 TRBD2 many CASGLTSGTNTGELFF TGTGCTAGTGGTTTGACTAGCGGGACGAACACCGGGGAGCTGTTTTTT
TRBJ2-7 TRBV6-2/TRBV6-3 TRBD2 - CASSTGGGRSEQYF TGTGCCAGCTCTACGGGGGGCGGGAGGAGCGAGCAGTACTTC
TRBJ2-3 TRBV28 - many CASLAALGADTDTQYF TGTGCCAGCCTTGCGGCCTTAGGTGCCGACACAGATACGCAGTATTTT
TRBJ1-1 TRBV7-3 TRBD1 - CASSPTGGMNTEAFF TGTGCCAGCAGCCCCACAGGGGGTATGAACACTGAAGCTTTCTTT
TRBJ2-3 TRBV7-7 TRBD1 many CASSLLRTGGTDTQYF TGTGCTAGCAGCTTACTGCGGACAGGGGGCACAGATACGCAGTATTTT
TRBJ2-1 TRBV12-3/TRBV12-4 TRBD2 many CASSPLPAGVGNEQFF TGTGCCAGCAGCCCCCTCCCTGCGGGAGTGGGCAATGAGCAGTTCTTC
TRBJ2-1 TRBV5-4 - few CASSLDPDSYNEQFF TGTGCCAGCAGCTTGGACCCAGACTCCTACAATGAGCAGTTCTTC
TRBJ1-2 TRBV7-9 TRBD1 - CANSEWDRVNYGYTF TGTGCCAACAGCGAATGGGACAGGGTCAACTATGGCTACACCTTC
TRBJ1-2 TRBV20-1 TRBD1 few CSATGTVDYGYTF TGCAGTGCTACGGGGACAGTGGACTATGGCTACACCTTC
TRBJ2-5 TRBV3-1 TRBD1 few CASSQAGQGQETQYF TGTGCCAGCAGCCAGGCCGGACAGGGCCAAGAGACCCAGTACTTC
TRBJ2-2 TRBV2 - many CASRRELDTGELFF TGTGCCAGCAGGAGGGAGTTAGACACCGGGGAGCTGTTTTTT
TRBJ2-1 TRBV30 TRBD2 many CACIGTSSNEQFF TGTGCCTGCATTGGGACTAGCAGCAATGAGCAGTTCTTC
TRBJ1-2 TRBV13 - - CASSLGGINFYGYTF TGTGCCAGCAGCTTAGGGGGAATAAACTTCTATGGCTACACCTTC
TRBJ2-7 TRBV28 TRBD2 many CASSLILAGGGVYEQYF TGTGCCAGCAGTTTAATCCTAGCGGGAGGTGGGGTCTACGAGCAGTACTTC
TRBJ2-5 TRBV10-3 TRBD2 - CAISVGASGETQYF TGTGCCATCAGTGTGGGAGCTAGCGGGGAGACCCAGTACTTC
TRBJ2-5 TRBV7-2 - many CASREQGLAQETQYF TGTGCCAGCAGAGAACAGGGCTTGGCCCAAGAGACCCAGTACTTC
TRBJ1-3 TRBV2 TRBD1 few CASRGRGVSGNTIYF TGTGCCAGCAGGGGCAGGGGGGTGTCTGGAAACACCATATATTTT
TRBJ2-2 TRBV7-3 TRBD2 - CASNSGTSGRARELFF TGTGCCAGCAACTCCGGGACTAGCGGGAGGGCCAGGGAGCTGTTTTTT
TRBJ2-1 TRBV12-3/TRBV12-4 - many CASSQSDGSEQFF TGTGCCAGCAGCCAATCGGACGGCAGCGAGCAGTTCTTC
TRBJ1-1 TRBV6-1 - - CASNKPEGNTEAFF TGTGCCAGCAACAAGCCTGAGGGGAACACTGAAGCTTTCTTT
TRBJ1-1 TRBV20-1 TRBD1 - CSARMITGGTEAFF TGCAGTGCTCGTATGATAACAGGGGGGACTGAAGCTTTCTTT
TRBJ1-5 TRBV7-8 - many CASSLKSYSNQPQHF TGTGCCAGCAGCTTAAAGTCTTATAGCAATCAGCCCCAGCATTTT
TRBJ2-3 TRBV27 TRBD2 many CASSSPKWRLALGGADTQYF TGTGCCAGCAGTAGCCCCAAGTGGAGACTAGCACTTGGGGGGGCAGATACGCAGTATTTT
TRBJ1-3 TRBV28 TRBD1 many CASSLSGQGSSGNTIYF TGTGCCAGCAGTTTATCCGGACAGGGGTCCTCTGGAAACACCATATATTTT
TRBJ2-2 TRBV20-1 TRBD2 - CSARDPLSGRFTGELFF TGCAGTGCTAGAGACCCTCTTAGCGGGAGATTTACCGGGGAGCTGTTTTTT
TRBJ1-1 TRBV5-6 - many CASSYDDSTEAFF TGTGCCAGCAGCTACGATGATAGCACTGAAGCTTTCTTT
TRBJ2-1 TRBV6-1 - - CATKSVHYNEQFF TGTGCCACCAAAAGCGTCCACTACAATGAGCAGTTCTTC
TRBJ1-2 TRBV2 TRBD1 many CASSATDRGLGGYTF TGTGCCAGCAGTGCCACTGACAGGGGGTTAGGGGGCTACACCTTC
TRBJ1-4 TRBV3-1 - once CASSAHWATNEKLFF TGTGCCAGCAGCGCCCACTGGGCAACTAATGAAAAACTGTTTTTT
TRBJ2-3 TRBV11-2 TRBD1 many CASSQRTGGDTQYF TGTGCCAGCAGCCAGCGGACAGGGGGAGATACGCAGTATTTT
TRBJ2-1 TRBV5-6 TRBD2 few CASSLLSTSGRAITYNEQFF TGTGCCAGCAGCTTGTTGTCGACTAGCGGGAGGGCCATCACCTACAATGAGCAGTTCTTC
TRBJ2-1 TRBV7-9 - many CASRLGNYMTSNEQFF TGTGCCAGCAGGCTAGGGAACTATATGACTTCCAATGAGCAGTTCTTC
TRBJ2-7 TRBV27 TRBD2 many CASRSSGRDYEQYF TGTGCCAGCCGGAGTAGCGGGAGAGACTACGAGCAGTACTTC
TRBJ1-5 TRBV9 - - CASSVGLNQPQHF TGTGCCAGCAGCGTAGGTCTTAATCAGCCCCAGCATTTT